The next 18 T cell receptor beta chains were all read from a single sample in a study of blood T cell repertoires in COVID-19. The data were produced by immunoSEQ multiplex PCR, yet TCRdb's version contains in-frame clones alone and is incomplete. The table includes tens of thousands of clones, approximately 80% detected once. Material for sequencing was peripheral blood. Every receptor here comes from a man older than 75 with acute or convalescent COVID-19.

The table lists this clone with a few counts. This chain joins TRBV19 and TRBJ1-2, with 9 bases fitting TRBD1. Per germline, CDR1 LNHDA and CDR2 SQIVND (reference sequence). Unmatched junction bases numbered 14, after V lost 4 bases and J lost 8 bases. The length of the CDR3 is 16 residues. The CDR3 nucleotides read TGTGCCAGTAGTACCCCCGTGGGGGGACAGGGTCACGGCTACACCTTC. It translates to CASSTPVGGQGHGYTF.

The chain joins TRBV5-1 to TRBJ2-3; D gene uncertain. The V gene's germline CDR1 is SGHRS and CDR2 YFSETQ. Trimming pared 4 bases from V and 1 base from J, leaving 13 bases between. CDR3 length: 15 residues. As DNA, the CDR3 is TGCGCCAGCAGCCCGACTGGTGGTCGCACAGATACGCAGTATTTT. It encodes CASSPTGGRTDTQYF.

The chain has TRBV6-5 and TRBJ2-3; 10 bases fit TRBD1. Germline CDR1 reads MNHEY; CDR2 reads SVGAGI. This CDR3 has 15 residues. V shed 4 bases, J shed 1 base, and the junction held 2 bases outside the gene matches. The CDR3 DNA is TGTGCCAGCAGTTTCGGGACAGGGGGCACAGATACGCAGTATTTT. Translating it yields CASSFGTGGTDTQYF.

The J gene is TRBJ2-1, the V gene TRBV10-3; 11 positions agree with TRBD2. Germline trimming cut 2 bases from V and 5 bases from J; bases unmatched to any gene: 2. The CDR3 runs to 15 residues. Germline-derived CDR1 and CDR2 are ENHRY and SYGVKD. CDR3 bases: TGTGCCATCAGTGAGGAGACTAGCGGGGACAATGAGCAGTTCTTC. It translates to CAISEETSGDNEQFF.

V is TRBV7-2 and J is TRBJ2-3; D is perhaps TRBD2 (6 bases). CDR3 size: 16 residues. V gave up 4 bases and J gave up 8 bases, with 22 bases separating them. Germline V lookup: CDR1 SGHTA, CDR2 FQGNSA. The CDR3 sequence: CASSSTRTTVRGTQYF. CDR3 in DNA: TGTGCCAGCAGCTCCACCCGGACTACGGTGCGGGGTACGCAGTATTTT.

The chain's CDR3 is CASSLARGGDTQYF. Here the CDR3 DNA reads TGTGCCAGCAGCTTGGCCAGAGGGGGCGATACGCAGTATTTT. The V gene is TRBV5-5, the J gene TRBJ2-3; 7 nucleotides match TRBD1. The junction had 4 bases not matched to a gene; V was cut back by 0 bases and J by 6 bases. The germline gives CDR1 SGHKS, CDR2 YYEKEE (reference sequence). The CDR3 runs to 14 residues.

The chain employs TRBV5-1 and TRBJ1-1, with 8 bases that match TRBD1. This CDR3 has 15 residues. Looked up from germline, CDR1 is SGHRS and CDR2 is YFSETQ. V lost 5 bases and J lost 3; bases outside the gene matches: 9. For the CDR3, the DNA is TGCGCCAGCAGACGACAGGGGCGGCGGGACACTGAAGCTTTCTTT. Translating gives CASRRQGRRDTEAFF.

The V and J genes are TRBV5-1 and TRBJ2-7; 11 bases are shared with TRBD1. The germline gives CDR1 SGHRS, CDR2 YFSETQ. After removal of 0 bases from V and 5 bases from J, the junction contained 1 base not matched to a gene. This CDR3 region has 14 residues. CDR3 nucleotide sequence: TGCGCCAGCAGCTTGGGGACAGGGGGCAACGAGCAGTACTTC. Encoded protein: CASSLGTGGNEQYF.

This chain joins TRBV5-4 and TRBJ1-1, with no clear D. Looked up from germline, CDR1 is SGHNT and CDR2 is YYREEE (reference sequence). The ends were cut back, 4 bases at V and 4 bases at J, with 17 bases in the middle. The CDR3 spans 15 residues. CDR3 DNA sequence: TGTGCCAGCAGCGACAACCCGTTCGTAGGCACTGAAGCTTTCTTT. As protein: CASSDNPFVGTEAFF.

A remark on this clone: One end of the junction fails to match germline, which may point to a read error. V and J are TRBV2 and TRBJ2-3; 9 nucleotides line up with TRBD1. The CDR3 extends over 12 amino acids. Germline CDR1 and CDR2: SNHLY and FYNNEI. The CDR3 DNA follows: TGTGCCAGCAGTCCGGGACAGGGTGTACGTCCTTTT. Translation: CASSPGQGVRPF.

The CDR3 region has the DNA TGTGCCAGCAGCTTAACAAGTCGCGCTAACACCGGGGAGCTGTTTTTT. Translation: CASSLTSRANTGELFF. V gene TRBV7-3 combines with J gene TRBJ2-2; D is unresolved. This CDR3 has 16 amino acids. Germline V gene data show CDR1 as SGHTA and CDR2 as FQGTGA. Trimming left V 0 bases short and J 2 bases short, with 10 bases between.

The rearrangement joins TRBV5-6 to TRBJ1-2; D is unresolved. Trimming took 4 bases from V and 0 from J, leaving 10 bases between them. The CDR3 extends over 14 amino acids. Germline V gene lookup returns CDR1 SGHDT and CDR2 YYEEEE. CDR3 coding DNA: TGTGCCAGCAGCCCTGACACTTCTAACTATGGCTACACCTTC. It is translated as CASSPDTSNYGYTF.

V is TRBV4-3 and J is TRBJ2-7; D unclear. Germline V gene sequence: CDR1 LGHNA, CDR2 YSLEER. Trimming took 1 base from V and 2 from J, leaving 9 bases between them. This CDR3 contains 14 residues. The CDR3, as DNA: TGCGCCAGCAGCCAAGCCGCTTCTACCTACGAGCAGTACTTC. As protein: CASSQAASTYEQYF.

DNA for the CDR3: TGTGCCAGCAGCTTTCAGGGGAACACTGAAGCTTTCTTT. Its translation: CASSFQGNTEAFF. V gene TRBV7-2 combines with J gene TRBJ1-1, with a weak D call TRBD1 (5 bases). CDR3 size: 13 residues. With 3 bases removed from V and 1 base from J, the gap between germline ends came to 6 bases. Germline CDR1 SGHTA, CDR2 FQGNSA.

This clone was detected only once. The chain has TRBV9 and TRBJ1-3; D gene ambiguous. The CDR3 totals 14 residues. Germline assignment: CDR1 SGDLS and CDR2 YYNGEE. V was pared by 4 bases and J by 0 bases, with 8 bases between. The CDR3 is CASSPTGSGNTIYF. The CDR3 nucleotides are TGTGCCAGCAGCCCAACGGGCTCTGGAAACACCATATATTTT.

The chain is built from TRBV6-5 and TRBJ2-2; TRBD1 might be the D (7 bases). Trimming shortened V by 6 bases and J by 5 bases, and 16 bases separated the two germline ends. This CDR3 has 15 amino acids. Germline V CDR1 and CDR2: MNHEY, SVGAGI. As DNA, the CDR3 is TGTGCCAGCAGCCCCAGGGGGGCAGGGACCGGGGAGCTGTTTTTT. Protein: CASSPRGAGTGELFF.

V and J are TRBV7-2 and TRBJ2-7; D unclear. V lost 0 bases and J lost 2, with 8 bases in between. This CDR3 comprises 14 residues. The germline V gene encodes CDR1 SGHTA and CDR2 FQGNSA. For the CDR3, the DNA is TGTGCCAGCAGCTTAGCCCTAGGCGCCTACGAGCAGTACTTC. Protein: CASSLALGAYEQYF.

V gene TRBV19 combines with J gene TRBJ2-3; 14 bases agree with TRBD2. Germline values: CDR1 LNHDA, CDR2 SQIVND (reference sequence). This CDR3 is built from 18 residues. Trimming removed 5 bases from V and 6 bases from J; junction bases left unmatched: 13. The CDR3 loop reads CASSPTGLAGGFRDTQYF. The DNA of the CDR3 is TGTGCCAGTAGTCCCACCGGACTAGCGGGGGGTTTTCGGGATACGCAGTATTTT.